Listed below are T cell receptor beta chains from one sample, sequenced in a study of T cells in Graves' hyperthyroidism and ophthalmopathy. TCRdb re-analysed the multiplex PCR reads in MiXCR, keeping a single row per CDR3 protein. Here the sample spans more than 300,000 distinct CDR3 sequences, less than 20% being singletons. The material sequenced was blood. The receptors stem from a young man with Graves' ophthalmopathy. Each CDR3 is given with its conserved first and last residue. D genes are given only for firm matches. For some rows the clone size is stated as once, few or many, or as a class when expanded; others skip it.

J gene: TRBJ2-3
V gene: TRBV5-1
clone size: many
D gene: -
CDR3 protein: CASSLKDTQYF
CDR3 DNA: TGCGCCAGCAGCTTGAAAGATACGCAGTATTTT

J gene: TRBJ2-7
V gene: TRBV27
clone size: many
D gene: -
CDR3 protein: CASSLSWDGSYEQYF
CDR3 DNA: TGTGCCAGCAGTTTATCTTGGGACGGTTCCTACGAGCAGTACTTC

J gene: TRBJ2-7
V gene: TRBV2
clone size: many
D gene: TRBD2
CDR3 protein: CASTGGTNYEQYF
CDR3 DNA: TGTGCCAGCACGGGGGGGACTAACTACGAGCAGTACTTC

J gene: TRBJ2-6
V gene: TRBV29-1
clone size: -
D gene: -
CDR3 protein: CSVEQNSGANVLTF
CDR3 DNA: TGCAGCGTTGAACAGAACTCTGGGGCCAACGTCCTGACTTTC

J gene: TRBJ2-7
V gene: TRBV28
clone size: many
D gene: -
CDR3 protein: CASSLGRHYEQYF
CDR3 DNA: TGTGCCAGCAGTTTAGGACGCCACTACGAGCAGTACTTC

J gene: TRBJ2-5
V gene: TRBV24-1
clone size: many
D gene: TRBD2
CDR3 protein: CATSEQAGGPETQYF
CDR3 DNA: TGTGCCACCAGTGAACAAGCGGGGGGGCCCGAGACCCAGTACTTC

J gene: TRBJ2-5
V gene: TRBV11-2
clone size: few
D gene: TRBD2
CDR3 protein: CASSRATAGEETQYF
CDR3 DNA: TGTGCCAGCAGCCGGGCCACAGCGGGAGAAGAGACCCAGTACTTC

J gene: TRBJ1-1
V gene: TRBV2
clone size: -
D gene: -
CDR3 protein: CASSDGGAETEAFF
CDR3 DNA: TGTGCCAGCAGTGACGGGGGCGCGGAGACTGAAGCTTTCTTT

J gene: TRBJ1-2
V gene: TRBV14
clone size: -
D gene: -
CDR3 protein: CASSQDHNYSYTF
CDR3 DNA: TGTGCCAGCAGCCAAGACCACAACTATAGCTACACCTTC

J gene: TRBJ2-7
V gene: TRBV2
clone size: many
D gene: -
CDR3 protein: CASSEALRDIHYEQYF
CDR3 DNA: TGTGCCAGCAGTGAAGCGCTCAGGGACATTCACTACGAGCAGTACTTC

J gene: TRBJ1-2
V gene: TRBV4-1
clone size: -
D gene: -
CDR3 protein: CASSLFVAERSYGYTF
CDR3 DNA: TGCGCCAGCAGCCTCTTTGTCGCGGAGAGGAGCTATGGCTACACCTTC

J gene: TRBJ2-2
V gene: TRBV7-8
clone size: many
D gene: -
CDR3 protein: CASRSSGNPGELFF
CDR3 DNA: TGTGCCAGCAGGTCCTCGGGGAATCCCGGGGAGCTGTTTTTT

J gene: TRBJ1-2
V gene: TRBV7-9
clone size: few
D gene: TRBD1
CDR3 protein: CASSPGGADDHGYTF
CDR3 DNA: TGTGCCAGCAGCCCAGGGGGGGCCGACGATCATGGCTACACCTTC

J gene: TRBJ2-1
V gene: TRBV20-1
clone size: -
D gene: TRBD2
CDR3 protein: CSASSRGALFSSYNEQFF
CDR3 DNA: TGCAGTGCTAGCTCGCGGGGGGCCCTTTTTAGCTCCTACAATGAGCAGTTCTTC

J gene: TRBJ1-1
V gene: TRBV2
clone size: -
D gene: -
CDR3 protein: CASSPSGGGGLRNTEAFF
CDR3 DNA: TGTGCCAGCAGTCCTTCGGGGGGGGGGGGTTTGAGGAACACTGAAGCTTTCTTT

J gene: TRBJ2-2
V gene: TRBV19
clone size: -
D gene: -
CDR3 protein: CASSPGELFF
CDR3 DNA: TGTGCCAGTAGTCCCGGGGAGCTGTTTTTT

J gene: TRBJ2-7
V gene: TRBV11-2
clone size: -
D gene: TRBD2
CDR3 protein: CASSLLTSGRDGEQYF
CDR3 DNA: TGTGCCAGCAGCTTACTGACTAGCGGGCGAGATGGCGAGCAGTACTTC

J gene: TRBJ2-3
V gene: TRBV24-1
clone size: -
D gene: -
CDR3 protein: CATSDQTSGSDTQYF
CDR3 DNA: TGTGCCACCAGTGATCAGACAAGCGGATCGGATACGCAGTATTTT

J gene: TRBJ1-1
V gene: TRBV20-1
clone size: many
D gene: -
CDR3 protein: CSARRGGKNTEAFF
CDR3 DNA: TGCAGTGCTAGAAGGGGGGGGAAGAACACTGAAGCTTTCTTT

J gene: TRBJ2-2
V gene: TRBV3-1
clone size: many
D gene: TRBD1
CDR3 protein: CASRTGTGDSVGELFF
CDR3 DNA: TGTGCCAGCAGAACCGGAACAGGGGATTCCGTCGGGGAGCTGTTTTTT

J gene: TRBJ2-7
V gene: TRBV29-1
clone size: -
D gene: -
CDR3 protein: CRDQGGTHEQYF
CDR3 DNA: TGCAGGGACCAAGGTGGGACCCACGAGCAGTACTTC

J gene: TRBJ2-7
V gene: TRBV5-1
clone size: many
D gene: TRBD1
CDR3 protein: CASSPGTGGIYEQYF
CDR3 DNA: TGCGCCAGCAGCCCCGGGACAGGGGGCATCTACGAGCAGTACTTC